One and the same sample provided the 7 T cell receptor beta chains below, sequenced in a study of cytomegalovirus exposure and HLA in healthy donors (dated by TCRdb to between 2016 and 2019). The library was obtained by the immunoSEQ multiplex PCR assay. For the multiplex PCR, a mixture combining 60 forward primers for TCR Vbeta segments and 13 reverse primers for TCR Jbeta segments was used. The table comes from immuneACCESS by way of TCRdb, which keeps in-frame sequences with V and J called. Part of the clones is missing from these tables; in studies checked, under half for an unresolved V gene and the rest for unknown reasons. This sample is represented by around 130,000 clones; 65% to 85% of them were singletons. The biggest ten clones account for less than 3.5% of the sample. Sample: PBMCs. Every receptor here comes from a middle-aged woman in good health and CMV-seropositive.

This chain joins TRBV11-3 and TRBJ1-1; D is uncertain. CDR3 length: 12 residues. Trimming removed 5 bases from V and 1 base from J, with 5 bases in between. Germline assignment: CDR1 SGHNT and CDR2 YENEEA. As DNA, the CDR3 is TGTGCCAGCAGCCGGTCGAACACTGAAGCTTTCTTT. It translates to CASSRSNTEAFF.

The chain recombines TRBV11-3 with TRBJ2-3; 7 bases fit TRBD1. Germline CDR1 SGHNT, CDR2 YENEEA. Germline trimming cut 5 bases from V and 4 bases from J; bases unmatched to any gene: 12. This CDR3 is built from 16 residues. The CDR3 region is CASSPGRDSRSDTQYF. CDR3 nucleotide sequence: TGTGCCAGCAGCCCTGGCCGGGACAGCCGATCAGATACGCAGTATTTT.

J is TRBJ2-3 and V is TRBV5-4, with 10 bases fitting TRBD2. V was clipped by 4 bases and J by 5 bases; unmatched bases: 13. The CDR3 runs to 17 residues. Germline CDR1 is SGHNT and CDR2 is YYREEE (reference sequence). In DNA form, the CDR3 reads TGTGCCAGCAGCGTGCCTAGCGGGGGCCCAAGGAGAGATACGCAGTATTTT. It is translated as CASSVPSGGPRRDTQYF.

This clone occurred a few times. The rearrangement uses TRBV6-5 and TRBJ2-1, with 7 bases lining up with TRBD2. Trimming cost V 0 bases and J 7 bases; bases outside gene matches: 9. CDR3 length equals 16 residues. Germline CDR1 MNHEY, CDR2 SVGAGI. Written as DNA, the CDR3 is TGTGCCAGCAGTTACTCTGCGGGGGAGACTACAAATGAGCAGTTCTTC. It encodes CASSYSAGETTNEQFF.

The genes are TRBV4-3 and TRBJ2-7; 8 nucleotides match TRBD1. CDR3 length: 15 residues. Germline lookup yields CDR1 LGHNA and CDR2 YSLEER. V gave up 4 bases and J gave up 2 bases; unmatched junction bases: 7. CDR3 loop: CASSRQQGGAYEQYF. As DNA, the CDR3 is TGCGCCAGCAGCCGGCAACAGGGGGGAGCCTACGAGCAGTACTTC.

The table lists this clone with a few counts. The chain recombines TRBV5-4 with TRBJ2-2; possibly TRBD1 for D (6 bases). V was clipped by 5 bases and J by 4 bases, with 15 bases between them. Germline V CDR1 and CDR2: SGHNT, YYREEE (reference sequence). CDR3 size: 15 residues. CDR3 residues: CASRAAQGITGELFF. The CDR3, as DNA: TGTGCCAGCAGGGCCGCACAGGGAATCACCGGGGAGCTGTTTTTT.

This CDR3 reads CASSLFDSSNQPQHF. The CDR3 nucleotides are TGTGCCAGCAGCTTATTTGACAGTAGCAATCAGCCCCAGCATTTT. V and J are TRBV7-2 and TRBJ1-5; maybe TRBD1 (5 bases). CDR1 and CDR2 from the germline V gene are SGHTA and FQGNSA. V lost 2 bases to trimming and J lost 0 bases, with 8 bases between them. The CDR3 is 15 residues long.